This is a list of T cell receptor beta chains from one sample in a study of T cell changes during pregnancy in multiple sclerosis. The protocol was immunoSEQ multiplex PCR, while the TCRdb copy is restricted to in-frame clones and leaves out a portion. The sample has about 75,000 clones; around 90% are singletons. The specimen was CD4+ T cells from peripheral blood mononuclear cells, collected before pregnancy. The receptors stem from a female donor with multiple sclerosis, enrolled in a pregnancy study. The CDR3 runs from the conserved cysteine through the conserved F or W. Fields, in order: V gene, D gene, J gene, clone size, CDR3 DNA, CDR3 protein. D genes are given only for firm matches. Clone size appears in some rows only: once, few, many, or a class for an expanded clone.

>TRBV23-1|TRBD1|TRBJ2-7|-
TGCGCCAGTAGGACAGGGGCTCGAGTCTACGAGCAGTACTTC
CASRTGARVYEQYF
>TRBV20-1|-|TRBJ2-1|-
TGCAGTCAAAGCCCCCACAATGAGCAGTTCTTC
CSQSPHNEQFF
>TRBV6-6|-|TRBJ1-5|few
TGTGCCAGCAGAGGACGGGGGAATGGCAATCAGCCCCAGCATTTT
CASRGRGNGNQPQHF
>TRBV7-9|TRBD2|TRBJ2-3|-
TGTGCCAGCAGGAGAGCGGGGACTAGCACAGATACGCAGTATTTT
CASRRAGTSTDTQYF
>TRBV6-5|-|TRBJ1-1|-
TGTGCCAGCAGTTACTCGGGGGGGATCAACACTGAAGCTTTCTTT
CASSYSGGINTEAFF
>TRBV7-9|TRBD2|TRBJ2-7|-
TGTGCCAGCAGCTTAGAGGGACTAGCGGGAGCATCCTACGAGCAGTACTTC
CASSLEGLAGASYEQYF
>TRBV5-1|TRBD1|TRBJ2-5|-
TGCGCCAGCAGCTTGGGGGACAGGCCCCAAGAGACCCAGTACTTC
CASSLGDRPQETQYF
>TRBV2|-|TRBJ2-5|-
TGTGCCAGCAGCCAGGGTGAAGAGACCCAGTACTTC
CASSQGEETQYF
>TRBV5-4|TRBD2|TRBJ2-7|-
TGTGCCAGCAGCTTGGGGCTAGCGGGGGAGACCTACGAGCAGTACTTC
CASSLGLAGETYEQYF
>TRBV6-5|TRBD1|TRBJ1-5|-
TGTGCCAGCACCCCGGGACAGGGTGGCTCTCAGCCCCAGCATTTT
CASTPGQGGSQPQHF
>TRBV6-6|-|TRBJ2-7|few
TGTGCCAGCAGTCCCACAGGGATCCGCTACGAGCAGTACTTC
CASSPTGIRYEQYF
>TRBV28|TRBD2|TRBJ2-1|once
TGTGCCAGCAGTTTATCGGCTAGCGGTGGGAATGAGCAGTTCTTC
CASSLSASGGNEQFF
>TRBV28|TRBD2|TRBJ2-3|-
TGTGCCAGCAGTCGTAGCGGGGTTCAAGATACGCAGTATTTT
CASSRSGVQDTQYF
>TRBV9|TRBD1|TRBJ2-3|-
TGTGCCAGCAGCCTCCGGACAGGGGTGAACACAGATACGCAGTATTTT
CASSLRTGVNTDTQYF
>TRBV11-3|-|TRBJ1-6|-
TGTGCCAGCAGCGACACAGGGAATTCACCCCTCCACTTT
CASSDTGNSPLHF
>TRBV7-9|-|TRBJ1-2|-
TGTGCCAGCAGCTTAGCGCGGGCGGGTGGAGAATCTAACTATGGCTACACCTTC
CASSLARAGGESNYGYTF
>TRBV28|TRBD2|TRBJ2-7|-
TGTGCCAGCAGCACCACGGGACTAGCGGGAGGGCCCCCCTCCTACGAGCAGTACTTC
CASSTTGLAGGPPSYEQYF
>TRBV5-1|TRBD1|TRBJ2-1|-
TGCGCCAGCAGCTTGGTCTACAGGGGGCGCCCCCATGAGCAGTTCTTC
CASSLVYRGRPHEQFF
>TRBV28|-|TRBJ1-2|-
TGTGCCAGCAGTCCCACCAGGGAATATGGCTACACCTTC
CASSPTREYGYTF
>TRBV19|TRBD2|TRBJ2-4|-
TGTGCCAGTAGTATAGATCGACGGGGGGGAAACATTCAGTACTTC
CASSIDRRGGNIQYF
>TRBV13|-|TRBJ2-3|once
TGTGCCAGCGGGGCAGGGGTTAGCACAGATACGCAGTATTTT
CASGAGVSTDTQYF
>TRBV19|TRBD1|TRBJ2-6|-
TGTGCCAGTAGGACGACAGGGGATACTGGGGCCAACGTCCTGACTTTC
CASRTTGDTGANVLTF
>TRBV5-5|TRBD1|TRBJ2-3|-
TGTGCCAGCAGCCGGAACCCGACAGGGGCAGATACGCAGTATTTT
CASSRNPTGADTQYF
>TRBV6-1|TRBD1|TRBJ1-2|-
TGTGCCAGCAGGGACAGGAGGAACCTATATGGCTACACCTTC
CASRDRRNLYGYTF
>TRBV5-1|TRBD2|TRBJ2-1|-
TGCGCCAGCAGCTTGGGAGGGAGGGTAGCCTACAATGAGCAGTTCTTC
CASSLGGRVAYNEQFF
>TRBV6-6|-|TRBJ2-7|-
TGTGCCAGCAGTTCACTCGCGGGCGAGCAGTACTTC
CASSSLAGEQYF
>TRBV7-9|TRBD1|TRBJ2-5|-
TGTGCCAGCAGCCCGGGGACAGGGGGTGCGGAGACCCAGTACTTC
CASSPGTGGAETQYF
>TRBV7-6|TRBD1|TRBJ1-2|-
TGTGCCAGCAGCTTGACAGGGGTCCCTAACTATGGCTACACCTTC
CASSLTGVPNYGYTF
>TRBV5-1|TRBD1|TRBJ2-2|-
TGCGCCAGCAGCTTGACAGGGGTGGAAACCGGGGAGCTGTTTTTT
CASSLTGVETGELFF
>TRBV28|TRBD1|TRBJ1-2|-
TGTGCCAGCAGTGGGGGACAGGAGAACTATGGCTACACCTTC
CASSGGQENYGYTF
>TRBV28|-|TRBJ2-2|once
TGTGCCAGCAGACCAACAGGGTCGAAACCCGGGGAGCTGTTTTTT
CASRPTGSKPGELFF
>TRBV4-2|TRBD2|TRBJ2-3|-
TGTGCCAGCAGCCAACGACTAGCGGGAGAGGACACAGATACGCAGTATTTT
CASSQRLAGEDTDTQYF
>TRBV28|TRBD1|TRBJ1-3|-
TGTGCCAGCAGTTGGACAGGCATAGGAAACACCATATATTTT
CASSWTGIGNTIYF
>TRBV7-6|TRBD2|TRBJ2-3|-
TGTGCCAGCAGCCGGACTAGCGGGGTACAAGATACGCAGTATTTT
CASSRTSGVQDTQYF
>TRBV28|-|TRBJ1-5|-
TGTGCCAGTACAGGGACACTTAGCAATCAGCCCCAGCATTTT
CASTGTLSNQPQHF
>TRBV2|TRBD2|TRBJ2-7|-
TGTGCCAGCAGTCGCTTTGCGGGGGGCTCCTACGAGCAGTACTTC
CASSRFAGGSYEQYF
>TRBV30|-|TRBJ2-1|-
TGTGCCTGGGAACCGGACTACACAAATAACAATGAGCAGTTCTTC
CAWEPDYTNNNEQFF
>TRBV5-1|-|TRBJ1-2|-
TGCGCCAGCAGCCGGGATACAGCTAACTATGGCTACACCTTC
CASSRDTANYGYTF
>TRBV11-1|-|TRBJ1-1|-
TGTGCCAGCAGCCGCAACAGGGAAAACACTGAAGCTTTCTTT
CASSRNRENTEAFF
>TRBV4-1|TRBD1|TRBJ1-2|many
TGCGCCAGCAGCCAAGTTAACAGGGGGTACGGCTACACCTTC
CASSQVNRGYGYTF
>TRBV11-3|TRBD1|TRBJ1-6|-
TGTGCCAGCAGCTTTCGACAGGGCAGCTATAATTCACCCCTCCACTTT
CASSFRQGSYNSPLHF
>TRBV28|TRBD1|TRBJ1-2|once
TGTGCCAGCAGGTACCTCAAACCGGGACAGGGGGGGGATTTGGTCTATGGCTACACCTTC
CASRYLKPGQGGDLVYGYTF
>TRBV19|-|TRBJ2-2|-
TGTGCCAGTAACCAACGGGGTACCGGGGAGCTGTTTTTT
CASNQRGTGELFF
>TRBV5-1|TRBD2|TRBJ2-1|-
TGCGCCAGCAGCGCTGTAGCGGGGAATTACAATGAGCAGTTCTTC
CASSAVAGNYNEQFF
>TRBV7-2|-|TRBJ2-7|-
TGTGCCAGCAGCAAAACAAGCTACGAGCAGTACTTC
CASSKTSYEQYF
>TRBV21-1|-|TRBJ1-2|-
TGTGCCAGCAGCAAAGGCTGCCCCACAGGTCCCTATGGCTACACCTTC
CASSKGCPTGPYGYTF
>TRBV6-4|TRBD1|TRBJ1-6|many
TGTGCCAGCAGAAGGACAGGGCTGGGGAATTCACCCCTCCACTTT
CASRRTGLGNSPLHF
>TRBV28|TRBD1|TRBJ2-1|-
TGTGCCAGCTTGAGACAGGGTAGAGATGAGCAGTTCTTC
CASLRQGRDEQFF